The sequence of this T cell receptor beta chain was determined in a study of OX40 agonist ivuxolimab in advanced cancers. Sequenced by immunoSEQ multiplex PCR; TCRdb stores in-frame clones only, minus some. This table has 50,000 to 70,000 clones, about 88% appearing once. The CDR3 totals 15 residues. The germline V gene encodes CDR1 SGHRS and CDR2 YFSETQ. Deletions cut 0 bases from V and 0 bases from J, with 7 bases between. Study results and caveats: CD4+ and CD8+ blood T cells expanded clonally by week 6 at 0.1 to 3.0 mg/kg. The study found among the lowest clonal expansion in partial responders at 0.1-3.0 mg/kg. Averaged across samples, CD8+ T cells carried more expanded clones than CD4+ did.

With regard to this clone: Its specificity is unknown.

This rearrangement joins TRBV5-1 to TRBJ1-5; the D is unclear. Here the sequenced sample was CD4+ or CD8+ T cells sorted from blood, taken in a trial of the OX40 agonist ivuxolimab. The sequence was collected from an adult with an advanced solid tumor such as melanoma, head and neck, liver or kidney cancer. CDR3 nucleotides: TGCGCCAGCAGCTTGGGAGGCGCTAGCAATCAGCCCCAGCATTTT. Protein product: CASSLGGASNQPQHF.